These 24 T cell receptor beta chains originate from one sample sequenced in a study of T cells in Graves' hyperthyroidism and ophthalmopathy. The source material, RNA transcripts, was used to amplify TCR beta CDR3 regions. Researchers ran a first-round RT-PCR on the TCR CDR3 using the HTBI primer set. TCRdb passed the multiplex PCR reads through MiXCR, listing each CDR3 protein once. The table lists around 610,000 distinct CDR3 sequences, 14% to 15% of them singletons. Sequencing was carried out using blood. These receptors originate from a woman between 40 and 50 years old with Graves' ophthalmopathy.

This clonotype was counted at least ten times. The chain links TRBV11-2 to TRBJ2-7, with 13 bases lining up with TRBD2. Trimming at V came to 0 bases and at J to 7 bases, leaving 3 bases not matched to a gene. CDR1 and CDR2 from the germline V gene are SGHAT and FQNNGV. This CDR3 is built from 15 residues. CDR3 coding DNA: TGTGCCAGCAGCTTAGATTCGGGACTAGCGGGGGAGCAGTACTTC. Protein: CASSLDSGLAGEQYF. The full variable domain, its missing parts supplied by reference TRBV11-2 and TRBJ2-7, is EAGVAQSPRYKIIEKRQSVAFWCNPISGHATLYWYQQILGQGPKLLIQFQNNGVVDDSQLPKDRFSAERLKGVDSTLKIQPAKLEDSAVYLCASSLDSGLAGEQYFGPGTRLTVT.

This clonotype was detected ten times or more. The V gene is TRBV7-2, the J gene TRBJ1-1; D is unclear. V was cut by 3 bases and J by 5 bases, with 10 bases left in between. Germline CDR1 and CDR2: SGHTA and FQGNSA. The CDR3 has 13 residues. The CDR3 coding sequence is TGTGCCAGCAGCTTGGACGTCTGGACTGAAGCTTTCTTT. This gives the protein CASSLDVWTEAFF.

This clonotype was recorded at least ten times. The V call is TRBV28, the J call TRBJ2-2; 7 positions match TRBD1. Germline V CDR1 and CDR2: MDHEN, SYDVKM. V trimming: 6 bases; J trimming: 1 base; junction bases outside the gene matches: 8. This CDR3 has 16 amino acids. The CDR3 sequence is CASSTDRRMNTGELFF. CDR3 sequence (DNA): TGTGCCAGCAGCACGGACAGGAGAATGAACACCGGGGAGCTGTTTTTT. Supplemented by reference TRBV28 and TRBJ2-2, the full variable domain reads DVKVTQSSRYLVKRTGEKVFLECVQDMDHENMFWYRQDPGLGLRLIYFSYDVKMKEKGDIPEGYSVSREKKERFSLILESASTNQTSMYLCASSTDRRMNTGELFFGEGSRLTVL.

The chain is built from TRBV6-5 and TRBJ2-2, with TRBD1 matching over 7 bases. This CDR3 spans 14 amino acids. Unmatched junction bases numbered 5, after V lost 2 bases and J lost 8 bases. Germline V CDR1 and CDR2: MNHEY, SVGAGI. Here the CDR3 DNA reads TGTGCCAGCAGTTACGACAGGGCTTTTGGGGAGCTGTTTTTT. It encodes CASSYDRAFGELFF.

This clonotype was recorded at least ten times. The rearrangement links TRBV12-3 or TRBV12-4 to TRBJ2-5; TRBD2 matches 8 bases. This CDR3 is 14 amino acids long. The trim removed 5 bases at V and 1 base at J, leaving 3 bases unmatched. The CDR3 reads CASSQLAAQETQYF. The CDR3 DNA reads TGTGCCAGCAGTCAACTAGCGGCCCAAGAGACCCAGTACTTC.

This clonotype came up many times. The chain has TRBV20-1 and TRBJ1-2; tentative D call: TRBD1 (5 bases). CDR3 length: 16 amino acids. CDR1 is DFQATT and CDR2 is SNEGSKA in the germline V gene (reference sequence). The germline V and J ends were trimmed by 0 bases and 5 bases, with 19 bases remaining between them. CDR3 nucleotide sequence: TGCAGTGCTAGAGACGACAGTTCCGGGGTGGAGTATGGCTACACCTTC. It encodes CSARDDSSGVEYGYTF.

This clonotype was observed at least ten times. This sequence joins TRBV6-1 and TRBJ2-5, with D maybe TRBD2 (6 bases). The CDR3 covers 14 residues. The germline gives CDR1 MNHNS, CDR2 SASEGT. Trimming left V 10 bases short and J 4 bases short, with 19 bases between. The CDR3 coding sequence is TGTGCCACTGCGGCGGGACCGTCGGGAGAGACCCAGTACTTC. Its translation: CATAAGPSGETQYF.

This sequence joins TRBV11-2 and TRBJ2-7; 7 bases map to TRBD2. The germline V gene has CDR1 SGHAT and CDR2 FQNNGV. V lost 0 bases and J lost 3; bases outside the gene matches: 8. The length of the CDR3 is 16 residues. The CDR3: CASSLDSGGLFYEQYF. Written as DNA, the CDR3 is TGTGCCAGCAGCTTAGATTCGGGGGGATTGTTCTACGAGCAGTACTTC.

This clonotype has ten or more counts. The J gene is TRBJ1-2, the V gene TRBV6-5; D may be TRBD1 (6 bases). Trimming removed 7 bases at V and 2 bases at J, with 11 bases between. The CDR3 extends over 13 amino acids. Germline-derived CDR1 and CDR2 are MNHEY and SVGAGI. CDR3 region: CASTRTANYGYTF. CDR3 nucleotides: TGTGCCAGCACCCGGACAGCCAACTATGGCTACACCTTC.

The chain joins TRBV3-1 to TRBJ2-7; D is unresolved. This CDR3 has 14 residues. Per the germline V gene, CDR1 is LGHDT and CDR2 is YNNKEL (reference sequence). V lost 1 base and J 0 bases, leaving 7 bases between the germline ends. CDR3 residues: CASSQVVNSYEQYF. CDR3 DNA: TGTGCCAGCAGCCAAGTGGTAAACTCCTACGAGCAGTACTTC.

This clonotype was observed at least ten times. The CDR3 spells CASSPREQGDETQYF. The CDR3, as DNA: TGTGCCAGCAGCCCGAGAGAGCAGGGGGACGAGACCCAGTACTTC. The chain uses TRBV3-1 and TRBJ2-5; 7 bases agree with TRBD1. Germline-derived CDR1 and CDR2 are LGHDT and YNNKEL (reference sequence). The CDR3 length is 15 residues. With V trimmed by 4 bases and J by 5 bases, 10 bases remained unmatched.

The chain uses TRBV9 and TRBJ1-2; D possibly corresponds to TRBD1 (5 bases). Germline V CDR1 and CDR2: SGDLS, YYNGEE. The CDR3 totals 13 residues. Trimming shortened V by 4 bases and J by 4 bases, and 11 bases separated the two germline ends. The CDR3 DNA is TGTGCCAGCAGCCCAGACAGCGGCTATGGCTACACCTTC. This translates into CASSPDSGYGYTF.

This sequence joins TRBV20-1 and TRBJ1-5; no clear D gene. V dropped 0 bases and J dropped 0 bases, with 9 bases sitting between them. This CDR3 has 15 amino acids. Germline V gene data show CDR1 as DFQATT and CDR2 as SNEGSKA (reference sequence). The chain's CDR3 is CSARDPSDSNQPQHF. CDR3 DNA sequence: TGCAGTGCTAGAGATCCAAGTGATAGCAATCAGCCCCAGCATTTT.

Many counts were recorded for this clonotype. The chain recombines TRBV4-1 with TRBJ1-2, with D uncertain. Germline CDR1 is MGHRA and CDR2 is YSYEKL. V was pared by 1 base and J by 7 bases, with 13 bases between. The CDR3 contains 14 residues. The CDR3 bases are TGCGCCAGCAGCCAAGTTGGAGGAAAAGGTGGCTACACCTTC. It is translated as CASSQVGGKGGYTF.

On this clonotype itself: Given the absence of the conserved phenylalanine or tryptophan at the CDR3 end, a read error is likely. The gene calls are TRBV12-3 or TRBV12-4 and TRBJ2-7, with D possibly TRBD2 on 5 matching bases. V shed 1 base and J shed 3 bases, with 7 bases lying between them. The CDR3 totals 13 residues. The CDR3 region has the DNA TGTGCCAGCAGTTTAGGAGGGATCTACGAGCAGTACCTC. Residues: CASSLGGIYEQYL.

This clonotype was counted many times. The chain recombines TRBV20-1 with TRBJ2-7, with a possible D match to TRBD1 (5 bases). V shed 0 bases and J shed 3 bases, with 9 bases lying between them. Germline values: CDR1 DFQATT, CDR2 SNEGSKA (reference sequence). This CDR3 comprises 13 residues. The CDR3: CSARDVQGYEQYF. CDR3 DNA: TGCAGTGCTAGAGATGTCCAGGGCTACGAGCAGTACTTC.

This clonotype was seen at least ten times. As DNA, the CDR3 is TGTGCCAGCAGCCAAGATATGGCTAGCGGGACCTACGAGCAGTACTTC. As protein: CASSQDMASGTYEQYF. The chain links TRBV4-2 to TRBJ2-7, with 9 bases that match TRBD2. The CDR3 contains 16 residues. Per the germline V gene, CDR1 is LGHNA and CDR2 is YNFKEQ. J was trimmed by 2 bases and V by 0 bases; bases with no gene match: 5.

The rearrangement uses TRBV4-3 and TRBJ1-1; D is unresolved. Looked up from germline, CDR1 is LGHNA and CDR2 is YSLEER. The CDR3 length is 16 residues. V lost 1 base, J lost 4 bases, and 16 bases lay in between. The CDR3: CASSQGVKWKSTEAFF. In DNA, the CDR3 is TGCGCCAGCAGCCAAGGGGTTAAGTGGAAGAGCACTGAAGCTTTCTTT.

This chain uses TRBV29-1 with TRBJ2-7; D unclear. The CDR3 runs to 12 residues. From germline, CDR1 is SQVTM and CDR2 ANQGSEA. The germline V and J ends were trimmed by 4 bases and 2 bases, with 9 bases remaining between them. CDR3 in amino acids: CSVVVSPYEQYF. DNA of the CDR3: TGCAGCGTTGTAGTGTCTCCCTACGAGCAGTACTTC.

This clonotype was detected ten times or more. Here the CDR3 reads CASSLVAGDYGYTF. The DNA of the CDR3 is TGTGCCAGCAGCTTAGTGGCAGGGGACTATGGCTACACCTTC. The V call is TRBV7-9, the J call TRBJ1-2; D may be TRBD1 (6 bases). Trimming pared 1 base from V and 3 bases from J, leaving 9 bases between. CDR3 length equals 14 residues. Per the germline V gene, CDR1 is SEHNR and CDR2 is FQNEAQ (reference sequence).

This clonotype was observed many times. V and J are TRBV29-1 and TRBJ2-5, with D uncertain. Germline lookup yields CDR1 SQVTM and CDR2 ANQGSEA. The CDR3 extends over 10 amino acids. Trimming shortened V by 4 bases and J by 4 bases, and 4 bases separated the two germline ends. The CDR3 bases are TGCAGCGTTGGTATAGAGACCCAGTACTTC. It translates to CSVGIETQYF.

On this clonotype itself: An end of the junction does not agree with germline; a read error may underlie this. This sequence joins TRBV28 and TRBJ1-2; 7 bases match TRBD1. Germline CDR1 is MDHEN and CDR2 is SYDVKM. The CDR3 has 12 residues. The CDR3 coding sequence is TGTGCCAGTGTGGGACAGAGCTATAGCTACACCTTC. Translating it yields CASVGQSYSYTF.

There are many counts of this clonotype. V usage is TRBV12-3 or TRBV12-4 and J usage is TRBJ1-1; 9 bases align to TRBD1. CDR3 length equals 14 residues. Germline trimming cut 6 bases from V and 1 base from J; bases unmatched to any gene: 3. As DNA, the CDR3 is TGTGCCAGCAGCCCGGGACAGGGGAACACTGAAGCTTTCTTT. Translated, it gives CASSPGQGNTEAFF.

The table lists this clonotype with a few counts. This chain connects TRBV12-3 or TRBV12-4 to TRBJ1-2; possible D gene TRBD1, 6 bases. This CDR3 is 15 amino acids long. The germline V and J ends were trimmed by 5 bases and 5 bases, with 18 bases remaining between them. The DNA for the CDR3 is TGTGCCAGCAGTGCGTCTCAGGAGGGACATTATGGCTACACCTTC. Its translation: CASSASQEGHYGYTF.